These 23 T cell receptor beta chains originate from one sample sequenced in a study of cytomegalovirus exposure and HLA in healthy donors. Both 60 Vbeta primers and 13 Jbeta primers went into the PCR. The data were produced by immunoSEQ multiplex PCR, yet TCRdb's version contains in-frame clones alone and is incomplete. The data show roughly 120,000 clones, 60% to 85% seen once. The sequencing input was PBMCs. These receptors all stem from a woman aged 18-29 years in good health and CMV-seronegative.

The V call is TRBV5-6, the J call TRBJ2-3, with a possible D match to TRBD1 (6 bases). The germline V gene has CDR1 SGHDT and CDR2 YYEEEE. The CDR3 spans 14 residues. V lost 6 bases and J 0 bases, leaving 11 bases between the germline ends. The CDR3 region is CASNDRSSTDTQYF. The CDR3 coding sequence is TGTGCCAGCAACGACAGGTCAAGCACAGATACGCAGTATTTT.

There are a few counts of this clone. This chain uses TRBV13 with TRBJ2-7; D is possibly TRBD1 (6 bases). Germline V lookup: CDR1 PRHDT, CDR2 FYEKMQ (reference sequence). The CDR3 runs to 13 residues. The V and J ends lost 5 bases and 6 bases respectively, with 14 bases between them. The CDR3 loop reads CASSVRGLREQYF. The CDR3 nucleotides are TGTGCCAGCAGCGTCAGGGGTCTTCGCGAGCAGTACTTC.

V is TRBV5-1 and J is TRBJ1-1, with D tentatively TRBD1 (5 bases). The CDR3 runs to 13 residues. From germline, CDR1 is SGHRS and CDR2 YFSETQ. V gave up 0 bases and J gave up 4 bases, with 7 bases separating them. The CDR3 loop is CASSLGGATEAFF. In DNA, the CDR3 is TGCGCCAGCAGCTTGGGTGGGGCCACTGAAGCTTTCTTT.

Only one count was recorded for this clone. J is TRBJ1-1 and V is TRBV6-1, with D unresolved. This CDR3 has 15 residues. Trimming left V 7 bases short and J 0 bases short, with 15 bases between. Germline-derived CDR1 and CDR2 are MNHNS and SASEGT. CDR3 residues: CASNGARWVNTEAFF. DNA of the CDR3: TGTGCCAGCAACGGAGCGAGGTGGGTGAACACTGAAGCTTTCTTT.

The V gene is TRBV28, the J gene TRBJ2-7; TRBD1 matches 7 bases. Germline V gene data show CDR1 as MDHEN and CDR2 as SYDVKM. CDR3 length: 15 amino acids. V lost 1 base and J lost 5; bases outside the gene matches: 8. CDR3 bases: TGTGCCAGCAGTTTATCGGACAGGTTGTTGGACGAGCAGTACTTC. This codes for CASSLSDRLLDEQYF.

This clone was found once. The V and J genes are TRBV7-2 and TRBJ1-5; no definite D call. Per the germline V gene, CDR1 is SGHTA and CDR2 is FQGNSA. The ends were cut back, 2 bases at V and 4 bases at J, with 12 bases in the middle. The CDR3 is made up of 15 amino acids. As DNA, the CDR3 is TGTGCCAGCAGCTTATCTCTTAACTCTAATCAGCCCCAGCATTTT. Its translation: CASSLSLNSNQPQHF.

This clone was seen a few times. The CDR3 loop is CASSSYKSGTIREKLFF. The CDR3 region has the DNA TGTGCCAGCAGCTCTTACAAATCCGGGACAATCAGGGAAAAACTGTTTTTT. V usage is TRBV5-6 and J usage is TRBJ1-4; D may be TRBD1 (6 bases). Germline values: CDR1 SGHDT, CDR2 YYEEEE. The V gene lost 3 bases and the J gene lost 8 bases, with 23 bases spanning the gap. CDR3 length: 17 amino acids.

This clone was seen a few times. V is TRBV4-1 and J is TRBJ1-3; tentatively, D is TRBD1 (5 bases). The CDR3 runs 15 residues. The V end lost 4 bases, the J end lost 3 bases, and 13 bases lay between the germline ends. Germline loops: CDR1 MGHRA, CDR2 YSYEKL. CDR3 coding DNA: TGCGCCAGCAGCCCGGGAGGGACTTATGGAAACACCATATATTTT. Residues: CASSPGGTYGNTIYF.

The chain's CDR3 is CASSLQGERSGNTIYF. DNA of the CDR3: TGCGCCAGCAGCTTGCAGGGGGAGCGGTCTGGAAACACCATATATTTT. V gene TRBV5-1 combines with J gene TRBJ1-3; TRBD1 aligns across 7 bases. The CDR3 contains 16 residues. Germline CDR1 SGHRS, CDR2 YFSETQ. The junction had 5 bases not matched to a gene; V was cut back by 1 base and J by 1 base.

J is TRBJ1-1 and V is TRBV6-5, with 8 bases lining up with TRBD1. This CDR3 is 13 amino acids long. The junction had 6 bases not matched to a gene; V was cut back by 6 bases and J by 6 bases. Germline CDR1 is MNHEY and CDR2 is SVGAGI. In DNA form, the CDR3 reads TGTGCCAGCAGACTAACAGGGGGGGCTGAAGCTTTCTTT. Translating gives CASRLTGGAEAFF.

J is TRBJ2-5 and V is TRBV5-5; D is unclear. The CDR3 loop spans 13 amino acids. V lost 2 bases to trimming and J lost 5 bases, with 10 bases between them. Germline values: CDR1 SGHKS, CDR2 YYEKEE (reference sequence). The CDR3 sequence: CASSFTSSETQYF. CDR3 bases: TGTGCCAGCAGCTTTACATCCTCGGAGACCCAGTACTTC.

The chain recombines TRBV6-6 with TRBJ1-5, with 7 bases matching TRBD1. The CDR3 loop spans 14 amino acids. V lost 7 bases and J lost 2; bases outside the gene matches: 5. Per the germline V gene, CDR1 is MNHNY and CDR2 is SVGAGI (reference sequence). CDR3 in DNA: TGTGCCAGCACTGACAGGGTGGGCAATCAGCCCCAGCATTTT. Amino acids: CASTDRVGNQPQHF.

CDR3 in amino acids: CASSPTSGGAVDTQYF. In DNA, the CDR3 is TGCGCCAGCAGCCCGACTAGCGGGGGGGCGGTAGATACGCAGTATTTT. This chain links TRBV4-1 with TRBJ2-3; TRBD2 matches at 14 bases. Germline V gene sequence: CDR1 MGHRA, CDR2 YSYEKL. This CDR3 contains 16 residues. V lost 4 bases, J lost 5 bases, and 5 bases stayed unmatched.

The chain carries TRBV5-6 and TRBJ2-2; TRBD2 is a possible D gene (6 bases). This CDR3 has 15 amino acids. V shed 0 bases and J shed 1 base, with 7 bases lying between them. Germline assignment: CDR1 SGHDT and CDR2 YYEEEE. CDR3 bases: TGTGCCAGCAGCTTGGACGGGGGGAACACCGGGGAGCTGTTTTTT. Protein product: CASSLDGGNTGELFF.

The chain combines TRBV6-1 with TRBJ2-2; D uncertain. Germline V gene sequence: CDR1 MNHNS, CDR2 SASEGT. V was shortened by 7 bases and J by 4 bases, with 7 bases between the two germline ends. The CDR3 is 12 amino acids. In nucleotides, the CDR3 is TGTGCCAGCACCGGTGGCACCGGGGAGCTGTTTTTT. Translation: CASTGGTGELFF.

The chain recombines TRBV5-3 with TRBJ1-1; D gene unclear. TRBV5-3 is placed among ORFs of uncertain function. Trimming took 5 bases from V and 3 from J, leaving 17 bases between them. The length of the CDR3 is 15 residues. CDR3 nucleotides: TGTGCCAGAAGTATCCCCGGAGGCCGGGACACTGAAGCTTTCTTT. This encodes CARSIPGGRDTEAFF.

This sequence joins TRBV6-5 and TRBJ1-5, with D unresolved. Between the trimmed V and J ends, which lost 0 bases and 6 bases, there was a span of 6 bases. Germline assignment: CDR1 MNHEY and CDR2 SVGAGI. The CDR3 loop spans 13 amino acids. CDR3 nucleotide sequence: TGTGCCAGCAGTTACTCCCCCCGTCAGCCCCAGCATTTT. Its protein product is CASSYSPRQPQHF.

The chain carries TRBV6-5 and TRBJ2-3; perhaps TRBD1 as D (6 bases). Trimming shortened V by 6 bases and J by 6 bases, and 16 bases separated the two germline ends. The CDR3 extends over 14 amino acids. The germline gives CDR1 MNHEY, CDR2 SVGAGI. The CDR3 region is CASSKIRGIDTQYF. The CDR3 coding sequence is TGTGCCAGCAGCAAAATCAGGGGAATTGATACGCAGTATTTT.

J is TRBJ2-7 and V is TRBV10-3, with 10 nucleotides matching TRBD1. CDR1 and CDR2 (germline): ENHRY, SYGVKD. V was clipped by 0 bases and J by 0 bases; unmatched bases: 2. CDR3 length: 16 residues. DNA of the CDR3: TGTGCCATCAGTGAGTCATGGACAGGGGGCTCCTACGAGCAGTACTTC. Protein sequence: CAISESWTGGSYEQYF.

The V call is TRBV19, the J call TRBJ1-1; D remains ambiguous. The CDR3 is 14 amino acids. CDR1 is LNHDA, CDR2 SQIVND, per germline (reference sequence). The ends were cut back, 3 bases at V and 4 bases at J, with 12 bases in the middle. The CDR3 region has the DNA TGTGCCAGTAGTATTCCCACTCCCACCACTGAAGCTTTCTTT. This gives the protein CASSIPTPTTEAFF.

To note about this clone: The identical CDR3 is also encoded by other nucleotide sequences in the sample. The CDR3 here is CASSLSPPGQGSEKLFF. In DNA, the CDR3 is TGTGCCAGCAGTTTATCCCCCCCCGGACAGGGGAGTGAAAAACTGTTTTTT. The chain combines TRBV27 with TRBJ1-4; TRBD1 matches 9 bases. This CDR3 spans 17 amino acids. The germline V gene encodes CDR1 MNHEY and CDR2 SMNVEV (reference sequence). The junction had 9 bases not matched to a gene; V was cut back by 0 bases and J by 7 bases.

The rearrangement uses TRBV28 and TRBJ2-7; D perhaps matches TRBD2 (7 bases). Deletions cut 5 bases from V and 3 bases from J, with 20 bases between. Germline V gene lookup returns CDR1 MDHEN and CDR2 SYDVKM. The CDR3 runs to 16 residues. In DNA, the CDR3 is TGTGCCAGCAGTAAAAGTCGGGGGGCGCAGGTCTACGAGCAGTACTTC. The encoded protein is CASSKSRGAQVYEQYF. The entire variable domain, with the rest obtained from reference TRBV28 and TRBJ2-7, is as follows: DVKVTQSSRYLVKRTGEKVFLECVQDMDHENMFWYRQDPGLGLRLIYFSYDVKMKEKGDIPEGYSVSREKKERFSLILESASTNQTSMYLCASSKSRGAQVYEQYFGPGTRLTVT.

This clone was found once. Other DNA sequences in the same sample also yield this CDR3. The chain joins TRBV5-1 to TRBJ2-7; TRBD2 matches at 8 bases. The J segment lost 7 bases and the V segment lost 0 bases, leaving 3 bases of the junction unmatched. CDR1 is SGHRS and CDR2 is YFSETQ in the germline V gene. This CDR3 comprises 13 residues. The chain's CDR3 is CASSLAGGAEQYF. In DNA, the CDR3 is TGCGCCAGCAGCTTGGCCGGGGGGGCTGAGCAGTACTTC.